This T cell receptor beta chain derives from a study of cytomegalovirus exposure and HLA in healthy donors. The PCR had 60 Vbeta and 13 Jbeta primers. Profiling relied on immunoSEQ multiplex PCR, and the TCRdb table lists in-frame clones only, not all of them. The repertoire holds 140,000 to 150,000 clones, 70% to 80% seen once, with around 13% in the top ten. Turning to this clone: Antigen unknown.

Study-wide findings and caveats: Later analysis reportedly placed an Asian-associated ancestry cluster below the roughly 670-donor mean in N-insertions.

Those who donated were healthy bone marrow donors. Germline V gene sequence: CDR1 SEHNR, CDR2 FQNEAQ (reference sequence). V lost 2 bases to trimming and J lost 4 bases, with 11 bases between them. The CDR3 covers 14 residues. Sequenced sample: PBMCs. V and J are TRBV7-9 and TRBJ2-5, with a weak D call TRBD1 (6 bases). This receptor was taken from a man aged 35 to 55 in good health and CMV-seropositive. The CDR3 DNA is TGTGCCAGCAGCTTATTACAGGGCGGAGAGACCCAGTACTTC. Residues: CASSLLQGGETQYF.